This entry features one TCR beta chain sequence. This record belongs to a study of blood T cells in healthy people across ages. V was trimmed by 6 bases and J by 10 bases, leaving 6 bases between them. This CDR3 comprises 8 residues. Germline V gene sequence: CDR1 DFQATT, CDR2 SNEGSKA (reference sequence). A sample-barcoded 5' primer and a J-beta primer mix were used in a second PCR of roughly 7 to 11 cycles. One entry per CDR3 protein results from TCRdb running MiXCR on the 5' RACE reads. The sample consists of approximately 1,100,000 distinct CDR3 sequences, 35% to 50% of them appearing once. The receptor was isolated from a woman in her sixties in good health. V usage is TRBV20-1 and J usage is TRBJ1-1, with unresolved D. The sample comprised blood. In DNA, the CDR3 is TGCAGTGCCCGCGGAGCTTTCTTT. This sequence encodes CSARGAFF.